The following is a T cell receptor (beta chain) sequence with its context. Its specificity is not known. An overlapping HIV-1 Gag peptide pool stimulated these cells at 0.95 to 1 ug/peptide/mL. CD40L-negative CD69-negative CD45RO-high memory CD4+ T cells were sorted as populations depleted of antigen-responding cells. The germline V and J ends were trimmed by 6 bases and 3 bases, with 11 bases remaining between them. Germline V gene sequence: CDR1 SGHNT, CDR2 YENEEA. The CDR3 is 13 amino acids. Sequencing used immunoSEQ version 4 in survey mode. Data came from immunoSEQ multiplex PCR; TCRdb stores just in-frame clones and leaves some out. The repertoire consists of tens of thousands of clones, with under 80% occurring once and the leading ten covering 1.7%. The data derive from a study of persistence of HIV-infected CD4 T cells. Across the whole study: CD4+ T cells responding to CMV or HIV-1 Gag were isolated. Blood samples, up to roughly 200 mL, came from multiple time points, except two leukapheresis donors sampled once.

Study-level findings and limits: CMV- and Gag-responding cells had lower TCRbeta richness than CD3/CD28-responding cells.

The chain couples TRBV11-3 to TRBJ1-1; perhaps TRBD1 as D (5 bases). This clonotype was obtained from an adult man with HIV who was CMV-seropositive. The starting material was CD4+ T cells sorted from PBMCs after 18-hour stimulation, obtained from a patient who received antiretroviral therapy. DNA for the CDR3: TGTGCCAGCAGTTTTAAACAGGACACTGAAGCTTTCTTT. It is translated as CASSFKQDTEAFF.